The 3 T cell receptor beta chains given below trace back to one sample, sequenced in a study of radiotherapy plus CTLA-4 blockade in lung cancer. Sequencing was performed with immunoSEQ multiplex PCR; in TCRdb, only in-frame clones are kept and a portion is missing. Among tens of thousands of clones listed, roughly 85% were seen once. Here the sequenced sample was peripheral blood, taken from a patient treated with radiotherapy plus ipilimumab. The receptors stem from a human donor with non-small cell lung cancer whose response to radiotherapy plus ipilimumab could not be evaluated.

The V and J genes are TRBV19 and TRBJ1-1, with D unclear. CDR3 length: 13 amino acids. V was trimmed by 3 bases and J by 3 bases, leaving 8 bases between them. Germline CDR1 is LNHDA and CDR2 is SQIVND (reference sequence). The chain's CDR3 is CASSIYRDTEAFF. The CDR3 DNA sequence: TGTGCCAGTAGTATCTACAGAGACACTGAAGCTTTCTTT.

The chain has TRBV6-5 and TRBJ2-7, with D possibly TRBD2 on 5 matching bases. Germline assignment: CDR1 MNHEY and CDR2 SVGAGI. The CDR3 sequence is 15 residues long. V lost 2 bases, J lost 5 bases, and 16 bases lay in between. The CDR3 sequence: CASSYAGLPTDEQYF. The CDR3, as DNA: TGTGCCAGCAGTTACGCTGGACTCCCCACGGACGAGCAGTACTTC.

This clone turned up a few times. This chain connects TRBV28 to TRBJ1-5; D remains ambiguous. From germline, CDR1 is MDHEN and CDR2 SYDVKM. Trimming removed 5 bases at V and 1 base at J, with 18 bases between. This CDR3 comprises 17 residues. The CDR3 loop is CASSPPPMVRSNQPQHF. CDR3 sequence (DNA): TGTGCCAGCAGTCCCCCCCCCATGGTGCGGAGCAATCAGCCCCAGCATTTT.